These 15 T cell receptor beta chains originate from one sample sequenced in a study of blood T cell repertoires in COVID-19. Libraries were prepared by immunoSEQ multiplex PCR; TCRdb keeps only in-frame clonotypes and omits some of them. The sample consists of 230,000 or so clones, roughly 76% of them appearing once. The sample comprised peripheral blood. These receptors originate from an elderly woman with COVID-19, enrolled during active disease.

The gene calls are TRBV7-2 and TRBJ1-1; possibly TRBD1 for D (6 bases). The CDR3 has 16 residues. Trimming removed 4 bases at V and 5 bases at J, with 20 bases between. In germline, CDR1 is SGHTA, CDR2 FQGNSA. In DNA form, the CDR3 reads TGTGCCAGCAGCTCCTATTCGGGGACCGACAGGACTGAAGCTTTCTTT. Protein product: CASSSYSGTDRTEAFF. Variable domain in full (rest from reference TRBV7-2 and TRBJ1-1): GAGVSQSPSNKVTEKGKDVELRCDPISGHTALYWYRQSLGQGLEFLIYFQGNSAPDKSGLPSDRFSAERTGGSVSTLTIQRTQQEDSAVYLCASSSYSGTDRTEAFFGQGTRLTVV.

The chain is built from TRBV18 and TRBJ2-3; 7 bases align to TRBD2. The trim removed 3 bases at V and 2 bases at J, leaving 11 bases unmatched. Germline CDR1 and CDR2: KGHSH and LQKENI. The CDR3 totals 17 residues. CDR3 sequence: CASSPRRASGYTDTQYF. In DNA form, the CDR3 reads TGTGCCAGCTCACCCCGTCGGGCTAGCGGATACACAGATACGCAGTATTTT.

This rearrangement joins TRBV6-2 or TRBV6-3 to TRBJ2-1; D is ambiguous. CDR3 length: 15 residues. Germline CDR1 is MNHEY and CDR2 is SVGEGT. V lost 0 bases, J lost 5 bases, and 11 bases lay in between. In DNA, the CDR3 is TGTGCCAGCAGTTACTCGAATGCTAGGAACAATGAGCAGTTCTTC. This translates into CASSYSNARNNEQFF.

The V and J genes are TRBV10-3 and TRBJ1-1, with 10 nucleotides matching TRBD1. V lost 3 bases and J lost 11; bases outside the gene matches: 12. The germline CDR1 and CDR2 sequences are ENHRY and SYGVKD. This CDR3 region has 15 residues. CDR3 loop: CAISEWPDRGRSAFF. In DNA, the CDR3 is TGTGCCATCAGTGAATGGCCTGACAGGGGGCGGTCGGCTTTCTTT.

The sample holds a few counts of this clone. The V call is TRBV4-1, the J call TRBJ1-2; D remains unclear. V was cut by 7 bases and J by 3 bases, with 21 bases left in between. The CDR3 is made up of 16 amino acids. The germline V gene encodes CDR1 MGHRA and CDR2 YSYEKL. The CDR3 sequence: CASTPRISGWDYGYTF. CDR3 nucleotides: TGCGCCAGCACCCCAAGGATCTCCGGGTGGGACTATGGCTACACCTTC.

The rearrangement joins TRBV29-1 to TRBJ2-3; D might be TRBD2 (6 bases). V lost 6 bases and J lost 6, with 13 bases in between. The CDR3 is 12 amino acids. Germline assignment: CDR1 SQVTM and CDR2 ANQGSEA. The DNA for the CDR3 is TGCAGCGTGGGCGGGCTAGCGGATACGCAGTATTTT. Residues: CSVGGLADTQYF.

The chain combines TRBV7-9 with TRBJ2-2, with 8 positions matching TRBD2. Per germline, CDR1 SEHNR and CDR2 FQNEAQ (reference sequence). This CDR3 contains 15 residues. V lost 5 bases and J lost 5; bases outside the gene matches: 7. The CDR3: CASSPTGGLTGELFF. The CDR3 bases are TGTGCCAGCAGCCCGACGGGGGGGCTTACCGGGGAGCTGTTTTTT.

The rearrangement links TRBV7-2 to TRBJ1-4, with 8 bases lining up with TRBD1. From germline, CDR1 is SGHTA and CDR2 FQGNSA. Trimming at V came to 4 bases and at J to 8 bases, leaving 9 bases not matched to a gene. The CDR3 totals 15 residues. For the CDR3, the DNA is TGTGCCAGCAGCTCCTCAGGGGGCATGGGGGAAAAACTGTTTTTT. Its protein is CASSSSGGMGEKLFF. Using reference TRBV7-2 and TRBJ1-4 for the parts outside the CDR3, the full variable domain is GAGVSQSPSNKVTEKGKDVELRCDPISGHTALYWYRQSLGQGLEFLIYFQGNSAPDKSGLPSDRFSAERTGGSVSTLTIQRTQQEDSAVYLCASSSSGGMGEKLFFGSGTQLSVL.

The chain recombines TRBV6-5 with TRBJ1-2; no reliable D call. The germline V and J ends were trimmed by 0 bases and 7 bases, with 15 bases remaining between them. Germline V gives CDR1 MNHEY, CDR2 SVGAGI. The CDR3 is 15 amino acids. In DNA, the CDR3 is TGTGCCAGCAGTTACTCAGGCAGTCAGGTCGCTGGCTACACCTTC. Translation gives CASSYSGSQVAGYTF.

This chain joins TRBV7-9 and TRBJ1-2; D is undetermined. Trimming took off 1 base at V and 8 bases at J, with 8 bases between the two ends. This CDR3 contains 12 residues. CDR1 SEHNR and CDR2 FQNEAQ come from the germline V gene (reference sequence). The CDR3 protein is CASSLGGEGYTF. CDR3 in DNA: TGTGCCAGCAGCTTAGGCGGGGAGGGCTACACCTTC. The full variable domain, with the rest looked up from reference TRBV7-9 and TRBJ1-2, is DTGVSQNPRHKITKRGQNVTFRCDPISEHNRLYWYRQTLGQGPEFLTYFQNEAQLEKSRLLSDRFSAERPKGSFSTLEIQRTEQGDSAMYLCASSLGGEGYTFGSGTRLTVV.

V gene TRBV7-3 combines with J gene TRBJ1-1, with D possibly TRBD1 on 6 matching bases. The CDR3 runs to 14 residues. V lost 5 bases and J 1 base, leaving 11 bases between the germline ends. Germline assignment: CDR1 SGHTA and CDR2 FQGTGA. The CDR3, as DNA: TGTGCCAGCAGCCCACAGGGCTCGAACACTGAAGCTTTCTTT. Translation gives CASSPQGSNTEAFF.

This chain joins TRBV7-3 and TRBJ1-1; D not certain. The CDR3 totals 16 residues. V was clipped by 5 bases and J by 0 bases, with 16 bases between them. Germline assignment: CDR1 SGHTA and CDR2 FQGTGA. The CDR3 is CASSLPRLLMNTEAFF. The CDR3 bases are TGTGCCAGCAGCCTTCCCCGACTCCTAATGAACACTGAAGCTTTCTTT.

The gene calls are TRBV7-2 and TRBJ2-7; D is possibly TRBD2 (5 bases). Trimming removed 3 bases at V and 0 bases at J, with 12 bases between. CDR1 is SGHTA, CDR2 FQGNSA, per germline. The CDR3 runs to 15 residues. The CDR3 sequence: CASSFSLRGSYEQYF. The CDR3 region has the DNA TGTGCCAGCAGCTTCTCTCTCCGGGGCTCCTACGAGCAGTACTTC.

The V and J genes are TRBV19 and TRBJ2-1, with 7 bases that match TRBD2. From germline, CDR1 is LNHDA and CDR2 SQIVND (reference sequence). There are 14 residues in the CDR3. Trimming at V came to 4 bases and at J to 12 bases, leaving 12 bases not matched to a gene. Written as DNA, the CDR3 is TGTGCCAGTAGTACCGGACTAGATCGAACGCCGCAGTTCTTC. Translated: CASSTGLDRTPQFF.

V and J are TRBV5-1 and TRBJ1-1; tentative D call: TRBD1 (6 bases). Deletions cut 4 bases from V and 0 bases from J, with 10 bases between. The germline V gene encodes CDR1 SGHRS and CDR2 YFSETQ. This CDR3 has 14 residues. Written as DNA, the CDR3 is TGCGCCAGCAGCGTGGACAGACTGAACACTGAAGCTTTCTTT. It encodes CASSVDRLNTEAFF.